In its sample, the clone carrying this TCR beta chain was seen many times. Allocation to cohorts depended on clinical history reported by the participants. This specimen comes from a study of blood T cell repertoires in COVID-19. The protocol was immunoSEQ multiplex PCR, while the TCRdb copy is restricted to in-frame clones and leaves out a portion. The table shows about 210,000 clones, with 87% occurring only once. The germline V gene encodes CDR1 MNHEY and CDR2 SMNVEV (reference sequence). The CDR3 runs 15 residues. With V trimmed by 8 bases and J by 0 bases, 5 bases remained unmatched. The rearrangement links TRBV27 to TRBJ2-2, with 8 bases that match TRBD1. Sequencing was done on a sample of PBMCs or T cells enriched from blood (not recorded which). This TCR was sampled from a man younger than 35 with acute COVID-19. CDR3 coding DNA: TGTGCCAGCGTCGCAGGGGGCCCGAACACCGGGGAGCTGTTTTTT. Translated, it gives CASVAGGPNTGELFF.